The next 28 T cell receptor beta chains were all read from a single sample in a study of monozygotic twins with inflammatory bowel disease. TCRdb reanalyzed the 5' RACE reads, giving one entry per CDR3 protein sequence and no DNA. Here the sample table reports roughly 170,000 distinct CDR3 sequences. Source material: blood. These receptors were obtained from a human donor with ulcerative colitis or Crohn's disease, or a healthy co-twin of an affected twin (not recorded which).

The chain links TRBV19 to TRBJ2-2; TCRdb's D gene call, TRBD1, goes unchecked for lack of DNA. Germline CDR1 and CDR2: LNHDA and SQIVND (reference sequence). CDR3 length: 14 residues. CDR3: CASDRGSVSGELFF.

The V and J genes are TRBV7-2 and TRBJ1-4; there is no DNA to check the TCRdb D call of TRBD1. The CDR3 totals 14 residues. In germline, CDR1 is SGHTA, CDR2 FQGNSA. CDR3 protein: CASSLRPRGEKLFF. Supplemented by reference TRBV7-2 and TRBJ1-4, the full variable domain reads GAGVSQSPSNKVTEKGKDVELRCDPISGHTALYWYRQSLGQGLEFLIYFQGNSAPDKSGLPSDRFSAERTGGSVSTLTIQRTQQEDSAVYLCASSLRPRGEKLFFGSGTQLSVL.

CDR3: CATSDALPGTTISNEQFF. The chain has TRBV24-1 and TRBJ2-1; TCRdb names TRBD2, which stays unverified in the absence of DNA. CDR1 and CDR2 from the germline V gene are KGHDR and SFDVKD. The CDR3 loop spans 18 amino acids.

The gene calls are TRBV7-3 and TRBJ2-3; without DNA, the TCRdb call of TRBD2 cannot be checked. The CDR3 length is 14 residues. Germline V gene data show CDR1 as SGHTA and CDR2 as FQGTGA. The chain's CDR3 is CASSPSRSTDTQYF.

This chain uses TRBV4-3 with TRBJ2-6; without DNA, the TCRdb call of TRBD1 cannot be checked. The CDR3 runs to 17 residues. Looked up from germline, CDR1 is LGHNA and CDR2 is YSLEER. The CDR3 region is CASSQEGANSGANVLTF.

The chain carries TRBV30 and TRBJ1-1; TCRdb indicates TRBD1, and absent DNA this call remains unverified. CDR3 length: 13 residues. The germline V gene has CDR1 GTSNPN and CDR2 SVGIG (reference sequence). CDR3 loop: CAWSPDRGTEAFF.

The chain employs TRBV12-3 or TRBV12-4 and TRBJ1-4; absent DNA, TCRdb's TRBD1 call cannot be checked. The CDR3 runs to 15 residues. The CDR3: CASSPWTGGGEKLFF.

The V and J genes are TRBV6-5 and TRBJ2-7. There are 13 residues in the CDR3. Germline CDR1 is MNHEY and CDR2 is SVGAGI. The CDR3: CASSHNSGYEQYF.

The CDR3: CASSPPFLGTGQNTEAFF. V is TRBV27 and J is TRBJ1-1; as DNA is missing, the TRBD1 call by TCRdb cannot be tested. The length of the CDR3 is 18 residues. Germline V gives CDR1 MNHEY, CDR2 SMNVEV (reference sequence).

The V and J genes are TRBV19 and TRBJ2-2. The CDR3 runs 13 residues. Germline-derived CDR1 and CDR2 are LNHDA and SQIVND (reference sequence). The CDR3 here is CASAEQYTGELFF.

V gene TRBV12-3 or TRBV12-4 combines with J gene TRBJ1-6; TCRdb's assignment of TRBD1 cannot be checked, as there is no DNA. There are 15 residues in the CDR3. The CDR3 reads CASSPGGSQLSPLHF.

The rearrangement joins TRBV11-2 to TRBJ2-7; as DNA is missing, the TRBD2 call by TCRdb cannot be tested. From germline, CDR1 is SGHAT and CDR2 FQNNGV. The CDR3 loop spans 15 amino acids. The CDR3 loop reads CASRLEVAGSYEQYF.

CDR3 loop: CASSVGRGEQFF. The rearrangement joins TRBV9 to TRBJ2-1. Germline CDR1 reads SGDLS; CDR2 reads YYNGEE. The CDR3 has 12 amino acids.

The genes are TRBV3-1 and TRBJ2-5; the TRBD1 assignment by TCRdb is unverifiable without DNA. CDR1 and CDR2 (germline): LGHDT, YNNKEL (reference sequence). The CDR3 is made up of 15 amino acids. CDR3 residues: CASSQARQQQETQYF.

The rearrangement joins TRBV9 to TRBJ2-7; TCRdb selects TRBD1, and the lack of DNA leaves this call unchecked. This CDR3 region has 15 residues. Germline V gene lookup returns CDR1 SGDLS and CDR2 YYNGEE. CDR3 amino acids: CASSKGQGASYEQYF.

The rearrangement links TRBV10-3 to TRBJ2-1. The germline gives CDR1 ENHRY, CDR2 SYGVKD. CDR3 length equals 13 residues. The CDR3 loop is CAISEHGPDEQFF.

The CDR3 here is CAISEGHEGYTF. J is TRBJ1-2 and V is TRBV12-3 or TRBV12-4; TCRdb designates TRBD1, a call that cannot be tested without DNA. CDR3 size: 12 residues.

The V call is TRBV15, the J call TRBJ1-5. The CDR3 length is 13 residues. Germline lookup yields CDR1 LNHNV and CDR2 YYDKDF (reference sequence). The CDR3 here is CATSRAPNQPQHF. Full variable domain (remainder filled in from reference TRBV15 and TRBJ1-5): DAMVIQNPRYQVTQFGKPVTLSCSQTLNHNVMYWYQQKSSQAPKLLFHYYDKDFNNEADTPDNFQSRRPNTSFCFLDIRSPGLGDTAMYLCATSRAPNQPQHFGDGTRLSIL.

The gene calls are TRBV20-1 and TRBJ1-2; without DNA, the TCRdb call of TRBD1 cannot be checked. CDR3 length equals 13 residues. In germline, CDR1 is DFQATT, CDR2 SNEGSKA (reference sequence). CDR3 region: CSARQGFNYGYTF.

The V call is TRBV7-9, the J call TRBJ2-1; as DNA is missing, the TRBD2 call by TCRdb cannot be tested. From germline, CDR1 is SEHNR and CDR2 FQNEAQ (reference sequence). CDR3 size: 15 residues. CDR3 sequence reads: CASSLNYRGRNEQFF.

The chain recombines TRBV5-1 with TRBJ2-4. The CDR3 runs to 19 residues. Germline lookup yields CDR1 SGHRS and CDR2 YFSETQ. The CDR3: CASSLDGATAEIAKNIQYF. The full variable domain, rest sourced from reference TRBV5-1 and TRBJ2-4, is KAGVTQTPRYLIKTRGQQVTLSCSPISGHRSVSWYQQTPGQGLQFLFEYFSETQRNKGNFPGRFSGRQFSNSRSEMNVSTLELGDSALYLCASSLDGATAEIAKNIQYFGAGTRLSVL.

The chain recombines TRBV5-1 with TRBJ2-4; TCRdb returns TRBD2, unconfirmable since there is no DNA. This CDR3 contains 16 residues. Germline loops: CDR1 SGHRS, CDR2 YFSETQ. CDR3 sequence: CASSLGGLVAKNIQYF. Filled out from reference TRBV5-1 and TRBJ2-4, the complete variable domain reads KAGVTQTPRYLIKTRGQQVTLSCSPISGHRSVSWYQQTPGQGLQFLFEYFSETQRNKGNFPGRFSGRQFSNSRSEMNVSTLELGDSALYLCASSLGGLVAKNIQYFGAGTRLSVL.

The chain uses TRBV11-2 and TRBJ2-2; TCRdb selects TRBD2, and the lack of DNA leaves this call unchecked. The CDR3 spans 15 residues. CDR1 and CDR2 (germline): SGHAT, FQNNGV. CDR3 region: CASSGVAGDTGELFF.

The chain combines TRBV4-1 with TRBJ1-2. The CDR3 sequence is 14 residues long. Germline V lookup: CDR1 MGHRA, CDR2 YSYEKL. The CDR3 reads CASSQVSGNYGYTF.

V usage is TRBV28 and J usage is TRBJ2-7; TCRdb's D call, TRBD1, is unchecked because there is no DNA. Germline CDR1 is MDHEN and CDR2 is SYDVKM. The CDR3 covers 13 residues. CDR3 loop: CASSPGPTYEQYF.

The chain couples TRBV2 to TRBJ2-2. Germline V gene data show CDR1 as SNHLY and CDR2 as FYNNEI. The CDR3 contains 15 residues. The CDR3 spells CASSGINANTGELFF. The full variable domain, rest sourced from reference TRBV2 and TRBJ2-2, is EPEVTQTPSHQVTQMGQEVILRCVPISNHLYFYWYRQILGQKVEFLVSFYNNEISEKSEIFDDQFSVERPDGSNFTLKIRSTKLEDSAMYFCASSGINANTGELFFGEGSRLTVL.

This chain uses TRBV6-5 with TRBJ2-2. The germline gives CDR1 MNHEY, CDR2 SVGAGI. CDR3 size: 13 residues. The CDR3 region is CASTRRESGELFF.

The chain couples TRBV5-1 to TRBJ2-2. The CDR3 loop spans 14 amino acids. The germline V gene has CDR1 SGHRS and CDR2 YFSETQ. The CDR3 sequence: CASSWDRATGELFF.